This T cell receptor beta chain was retrieved from a study of blood T cell repertoires in COVID-19. Looking at the study overall: Donors in the United States, Italy and Spain gave samples during acute or convalescent COVID-19. PBMCs, B-cell-depleted T cells, or T cells were the source of the cDNA or gDNA that made up the material.

The CDR3 length is 16 residues. Trimming at V came to 3 bases and at J to 3 bases, leaving 6 bases not matched to a gene. The germline V gene has CDR1 LNHNV and CDR2 YYDKDF (reference sequence). Living in 24 US areas, the participants were between about 18 and 100 years of age. Profiled with immunoSEQ multiplex PCR; TCRdb holds only in-frame clones, not every one. This table has approximately 230,000 clones, just under 85% appearing once. The clonotype comes from a man between 35 and 55 years old who had recovered from COVID-19. The sample consisted of PBMCs or T cells enriched from blood (not recorded which). The chain employs TRBV15 and TRBJ2-3; 10 nucleotides align to TRBD2. CDR3 nucleotide sequence: TGTGCCACCAGCAGCGTGATAGCGGGAGGTACAGATACGCAGTATTTT. This encodes CATSSVIAGGTDTQYF.